In this sample, the clone carrying this T cell receptor (beta chain) turned up once. The antigen remains undetermined. This sample stems from a study of relationships among human T cell subsets. Anti-CD25 beads selected CD4+CD25+ regulatory T cells from positively selected CD4+ cells. T cell subsets were isolated with antibody-coated magnetic beads. The T cell receptor alpha and beta CDR3 regions were amplified from mRNA by semiquantitative ARM-PCR. In ARM-PCR, communal superprimers followed tagged nested gene-specific primers for exponential amplification. Before the second round, exonuclease removed the nested primers. TCRdb reprocessed the multiplex PCR reads via MiXCR and lists one record per CDR3 protein. The sample lists approximately 13,000 distinct CDR3 sequences, 50% to 75% seen once, with roughly 2% in the top ten. Germline V lookup: CDR1 SGHRS, CDR2 YFSETQ. CDR3 length: 16 residues. The V gene end was trimmed by 1 base and the J gene end by 4 bases; junction bases not matched to a gene: 6.

The study's findings and limits: The seven subsets showed no significant differences in gene usage or CDR3 length. Over 55% of CD8+ cytotoxic sequences came from clones with over 100 reads.

Specimen: Tregs sorted from blood. This sequence originates from a middle-aged man in good health. This chain joins TRBV5-1 and TRBJ2-3; 10 bases are shared with TRBD2. The CDR3 nucleotides read TGCGCCAGCAGCTTGCTGGCTAGCGGGGGCCCAGATACGCAGTATTTT. This sequence encodes CASSLLASGGPDTQYF.